The present entry profiles one T cell receptor beta chain with its context. V was clipped by 5 bases and J by 5 bases, with 12 bases between them. From germline, CDR1 is SGHRS and CDR2 YFSETQ. This CDR3 region has 13 residues. This record belongs to a study of blood T cell repertoires in COVID-19. Authors' processing steps: Estimation of nucleated cell counts relied on the amplification of reference gene primers. TCRdb keeps only in-frame clones here, not all; method: immunoSEQ multiplex PCR. That table furnishes V, J and clone size, whereas the DNA furnished D and trimming. The sample contains 160,000 or so clones, 80% of which appear only once.

The sequenced material came from peripheral blood. The receptor was derived from a man between 65 and 85 years old with active or convalescent COVID-19. This chain uses TRBV5-1 with TRBJ2-3, with D unresolved. The CDR3 coding sequence is TGCGCCAGCAGTCGAGAATCACTAGATACGCAGTATTTT. It yields the protein CASSRESLDTQYF.